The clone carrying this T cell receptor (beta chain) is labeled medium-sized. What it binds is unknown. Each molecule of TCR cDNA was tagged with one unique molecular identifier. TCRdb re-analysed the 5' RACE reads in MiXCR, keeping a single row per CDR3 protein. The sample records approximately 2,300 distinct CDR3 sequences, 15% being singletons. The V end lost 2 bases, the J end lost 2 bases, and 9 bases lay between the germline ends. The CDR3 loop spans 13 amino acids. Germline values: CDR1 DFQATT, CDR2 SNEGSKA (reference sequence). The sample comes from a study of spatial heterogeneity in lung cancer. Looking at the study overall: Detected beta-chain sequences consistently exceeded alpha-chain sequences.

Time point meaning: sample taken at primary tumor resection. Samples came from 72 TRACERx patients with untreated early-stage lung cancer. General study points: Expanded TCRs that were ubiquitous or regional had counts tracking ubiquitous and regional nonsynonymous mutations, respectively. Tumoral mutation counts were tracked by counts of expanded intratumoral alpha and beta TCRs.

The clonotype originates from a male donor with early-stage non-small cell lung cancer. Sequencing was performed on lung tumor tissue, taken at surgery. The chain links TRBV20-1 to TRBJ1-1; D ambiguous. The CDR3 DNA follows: TGCAGTGCTAGACCACACACCAACACTGAAGCTTTCTTT. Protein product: CSARPHTNTEAFF.